What follows are 16 T cell receptor beta chains derived from one specimen sequenced in a study of blood T cell repertoires in COVID-19. TCRdb keeps only in-frame clones here, not all; method: immunoSEQ multiplex PCR. The data contain 250,000 to 300,000 clones, around four fifths of them singletons. What was sequenced was peripheral blood. These receptors were obtained from a man in his 60s who had recovered from COVID-19.

CDR3 region: CATSTRNPGLALYNEQFF. The CDR3 DNA sequence: TGTGCCACCAGCACCAGAAATCCGGGACTAGCGCTTTACAATGAGCAGTTCTTC. The chain joins TRBV15 to TRBJ2-1, with TRBD2 matching over 10 bases. The CDR3 runs to 18 residues. CDR1 and CDR2 (germline): LNHNV, YYDKDF (reference sequence). The V and J ends lost 4 bases and 4 bases, in that order; junction bases with no gene match: 13.

The chain employs TRBV30 and TRBJ1-4, with D possibly matching TRBD1 (5 bases). The CDR3 runs to 15 residues. Trimming took off 4 bases at V and 0 bases at J, with 12 bases between the two ends. CDR1 is GTSNPN and CDR2 is SVGIG in the germline V gene (reference sequence). CDR3 region: CAWKLGGATNEKLFF. As DNA, the CDR3 is TGTGCCTGGAAATTGGGGGGAGCAACTAATGAAAAACTGTTTTTT.

A word on this clone: Sequence at one end of the junction differs from germline and may be a read error. The chain uses TRBV6-1 and TRBJ2-1; D not resolved. The V gene's germline CDR1 is MNHNS and CDR2 SASEGT. This CDR3 has 11 amino acids. CDR3 sequence: CASSEWAGSVF. The CDR3 DNA is TGTGCCAGCAGTGAATGGGCAGGTTCGGTCTTC.

The gene calls are TRBV7-3 and TRBJ2-3; a possible D gene is TRBD2 (5 bases). Germline values: CDR1 SGHTA, CDR2 FQGTGA. The CDR3 has 13 amino acids. Trimming took off 1 base at V and 3 bases at J, with 5 bases between the two ends. The CDR3 loop is CASSLIATDTQYF. In nucleotides, the CDR3 is TGTGCCAGCAGCTTAATAGCGACAGATACGCAGTATTTT.

V gene TRBV7-8 combines with J gene TRBJ1-1; TRBD1 aligns across 9 bases. Germline CDR1 reads SGHVS; CDR2 reads FQNEAQ. This CDR3 spans 14 amino acids. J lost 2 bases, V lost 5 bases, and 3 bases had no gene match. CDR3 DNA: TGTGCCAGCAGCCAGACAGGGGGAAACACTGAAGCTTTCTTT. This encodes CASSQTGGNTEAFF.

The V and J genes are TRBV27 and TRBJ2-1, with 12 bases fitting TRBD1. J was trimmed by 8 bases and V by 4 bases; bases with no gene match: 15. The germline V gene encodes CDR1 MNHEY and CDR2 SMNVEV (reference sequence). This CDR3 contains 18 residues. The CDR3 coding sequence is TGTGCCAGCAGTTCACGGGTAGCCCGGGGACAGGGGGCCTATGAGCAGTTCTTC. Translating gives CASSSRVARGQGAYEQFF.

The chain links TRBV28 to TRBJ1-3; D is undetermined. Germline values: CDR1 MDHEN, CDR2 SYDVKM. V shed 6 bases and J shed 3 bases, with 9 bases lying between them. The CDR3 sequence is 13 residues long. CDR3 residues: CASSLNSGNTIYF. The CDR3 coding sequence is TGTGCCAGCAGCCTGAACAGTGGAAACACCATATATTTT.

V and J are TRBV7-9 and TRBJ1-5, with 7 bases lining up with TRBD1. The V and J ends lost 4 bases and 1 base, in that order; junction bases with no gene match: 4. The germline gives CDR1 SEHNR, CDR2 FQNEAQ (reference sequence). There are 15 residues in the CDR3. The CDR3: CASSYGDSSNQPQHF. For the CDR3, the DNA is TGTGCCAGCAGCTACGGGGACAGCAGCAATCAGCCCCAGCATTTT.

V usage is TRBV11-2 and J usage is TRBJ2-7; the D gene is possibly TRBD2 (6 bases). The V gene's germline CDR1 is SGHAT and CDR2 FQNNGV. This CDR3 region has 18 residues. Trimming left V 2 bases short and J 3 bases short, with 23 bases between. The CDR3: CASSLSMGGWGVYYEQYF. The CDR3 nucleotides are TGTGCCAGCAGCTTATCTATGGGGGGATGGGGGGTTTACTACGAGCAGTACTTC.

The chain has TRBV25-1 and TRBJ2-2; TRBD2 matches 9 bases. Unmatched junction bases numbered 5, after V lost 2 bases and J lost 1 base. CDR3 length equals 17 residues. Looked up from germline, CDR1 is MGHDK and CDR2 is SYGVNS. The CDR3 here is CASSEHSLAGNTGELFF. The CDR3 DNA reads as TGTGCCAGCAGTGAACATTCACTAGCGGGGAACACCGGGGAGCTGTTTTTT. The whole variable domain, filled in from reference TRBV25-1 and TRBJ2-2, reads EADIYQTPRYLVIGTGKKITLECSQTMGHDKMYWYQQDPGMELHLIHYSYGVNSTEKGDLSSESTVSRIRTEHFPLTLESARPSHTSQYLCASSEHSLAGNTGELFFGEGSRLTVL.

The V call is TRBV10-1, the J call TRBJ2-7; D is possibly TRBD1 (5 bases). CDR1 and CDR2 from the germline V gene are WNHNN and SYGVQD (reference sequence). V gave up 0 bases and J gave up 6 bases, with 9 bases separating them. This CDR3 spans 13 amino acids. CDR3 protein: CASSESGVREQYF. The CDR3 bases are TGCGCCAGCAGTGAGTCAGGGGTTCGCGAGCAGTACTTC.

The J gene is TRBJ1-2, the V gene TRBV27, with D unclear. CDR3 length equals 13 residues. The V end lost 6 bases, the J end lost 3 bases, and 11 bases lay between the germline ends. Germline V CDR1 and CDR2: MNHEY, SMNVEV (reference sequence). The CDR3 nucleotides read TGTGCCAGCAGCCCACACCCCGACTATGGCTACACCTTC. This sequence encodes CASSPHPDYGYTF.

The CDR3 here is CASSQDLVTREQYF. In DNA, the CDR3 is TGTGCCAGCAGCCAAGATCTGGTGACACGGGAGCAGTACTTC. V is TRBV3-1 (or the pseudogene TRBV3-2) and J is TRBJ2-7; D is ambiguous. This CDR3 has 14 residues. Germline loops: CDR1 LGHDT, CDR2 YNNKEL (reference sequence). Trimming took off 0 bases at V and 7 bases at J, with 13 bases between the two ends.

The chain's CDR3 is CASSIFAPRLVTEAFF. CDR3 nucleotide sequence: TGTGCCAGTAGTATCTTTGCCCCCCGGTTAGTTACTGAAGCTTTCTTT. J is TRBJ1-1 and V is TRBV19, with D unresolved. The CDR3 totals 16 residues. Trimming removed 3 bases from V and 5 bases from J, with 19 bases in between. The germline gives CDR1 LNHDA, CDR2 SQIVND (reference sequence). Drawing the rest from reference TRBV19 and TRBJ1-1, the complete variable domain is DGGITQSPKYLFRKEGQNVTLSCEQNLNHDAMYWYRQDPGQGLRLIYYSQIVNDFQKGDIAEGYSVSREKKESFPLTVTSAQKNPTAFYLCASSIFAPRLVTEAFFGQGTRLTVV.

V usage is TRBV4-1 and J usage is TRBJ2-1, with TRBD1 matching over 9 bases. The junction had 11 bases not matched to a gene; V was cut back by 2 bases and J by 6 bases. Germline V CDR1 and CDR2: MGHRA, YSYEKL. The CDR3 is made up of 17 amino acids. DNA for the CDR3: TGCGCCAGCAGCCAACCGGAGTACAGGGGGCTTTCCAATGAGCAGTTCTTC. This translates into CASSQPEYRGLSNEQFF.

The chain couples TRBV7-9 to TRBJ1-2; 7 bases agree with TRBD1. The CDR3 length is 13 residues. V trimming: 2 bases; J trimming: 13 bases; junction bases outside the gene matches: 10. Germline loops: CDR1 SEHNR, CDR2 FQNEAQ (reference sequence). As DNA, the CDR3 is TGTGCCAGCAGCTTATTGGGACAGTTAGGTCCCACCTTC. This sequence encodes CASSLLGQLGPTF.